The 10 T cell receptor beta chains in this list originate from one sample, sequenced in a study of cytomegalovirus exposure and HLA in healthy donors. The PCR contained 60 Vbeta and 13 Jbeta primers. Repertoires were generated with immunoSEQ multiplex PCR, while TCRdb's copy carries only in-frame clones and drops some. The sample totals under 90,000 clones; its top ten clones hold over 15%. The sequencing sample was made of PBMCs. Receptors originate from a man aged 45-60 years in good health and CMV-seropositive.

The chain employs TRBV10-3 and TRBJ2-1; possible D gene TRBD1, 6 bases. The CDR3 has 16 residues. Germline V lookup: CDR1 ENHRY, CDR2 SYGVKD. The V end was cut by 6 bases, the J end by 0 bases, with 15 bases between. The CDR3 DNA reads as TGTGCCATCAGAGAGGACAGATCCACCTCCTACAATGAGCAGTTCTTC. Its protein product is CAIREDRSTSYNEQFF.

The chain is built from TRBV7-2 and TRBJ2-3; D is unresolved. Germline-derived CDR1 and CDR2 are SGHTA and FQGNSA. Trimming shortened V by 6 bases and J by 4 bases, and 14 bases separated the two germline ends. The CDR3 totals 14 residues. The CDR3 sequence: CASRRLGLPDTQYF. CDR3 DNA: TGTGCCAGCAGACGTCTAGGTCTCCCAGATACGCAGTATTTT.

The chain has TRBV7-2 and TRBJ2-1; D perhaps matches TRBD1 (5 bases). Germline V gene lookup returns CDR1 SGHTA and CDR2 FQGNSA. The CDR3 is 15 amino acids. The ends were cut back, 3 bases at V and 7 bases at J, with 16 bases in the middle. The CDR3 nucleotides read TGTGCCAGCAGCTTTGGACATCCCACGGGTAATGAGCAGTTCTTC. As protein: CASSFGHPTGNEQFF.

The V gene is TRBV27, the J gene TRBJ2-1; 10 bases fit TRBD2. The CDR3 spans 15 residues. After removal of 3 bases from V and 8 bases from J, the junction contained 7 bases not matched to a gene. Germline-derived CDR1 and CDR2 are MNHEY and SMNVEV (reference sequence). CDR3: CASSLGSSGSHEQFF. In nucleotides, the CDR3 is TGTGCCAGCAGTTTGGGTTCTAGCGGGAGTCATGAGCAGTTCTTC.

The chain employs TRBV15 and TRBJ2-1; no clear D. CDR3 length equals 13 residues. Trimming pared 0 bases from V and 9 bases from J, leaving 9 bases between. CDR1 LNHNV and CDR2 YYDKDF come from the germline V gene (reference sequence). The CDR3 loop is CATSREAYSEQFF. CDR3 nucleotides: TGTGCCACCAGCAGAGAAGCGTATAGTGAGCAGTTCTTC.

The chain is built from TRBV10-1 and TRBJ2-3; TRBD2 agrees at 7 bases. In germline, CDR1 is WNHNN, CDR2 SYGVQD (reference sequence). The length of the CDR3 is 14 residues. Unmatched junction bases numbered 6, after V lost 7 bases and J lost 2 bases. The DNA of the CDR3 is TGCGCCAGCACGGGACTACAAACCACAGATACGCAGTATTTT. The encoded protein is CASTGLQTTDTQYF.

The rearrangement joins TRBV4-3 to TRBJ2-3; TRBD2 matches at 10 bases. Germline-derived CDR1 and CDR2 are LGHNA and YSLEER. Losses at the gene ends were 0 bases for V and 3 bases for J; bases not matched to a gene: 3. The CDR3 totals 16 residues. Here the CDR3 DNA reads TGCGCCAGCAGCCAAGACACTAGCGGGATTACAGATACGCAGTATTTT. Translating gives CASSQDTSGITDTQYF.

V gene TRBV30 combines with J gene TRBJ2-1; the D gene is possibly TRBD2 (5 bases). Germline CDR1 reads GTSNPN; CDR2 reads SVGIG (reference sequence). Trimming cost V 0 bases and J 12 bases, with 15 bases left between them. The CDR3 is 13 amino acids. CDR3 loop: CAWSVFGKIGQFF. CDR3 sequence (DNA): TGTGCCTGGAGTGTATTCGGGAAGATTGGGCAGTTCTTC.

The chain carries TRBV29-1 and TRBJ2-3; no clear D gene. With 2 bases removed from V and 0 bases from J, the gap between germline ends came to 12 bases. There are 15 residues in the CDR3. Germline lookup yields CDR1 SQVTM and CDR2 ANQGSEA. The chain's CDR3 is CSVEITTLSTDTQYF. CDR3 bases: TGCAGCGTTGAAATAACTACTCTTAGCACAGATACGCAGTATTTT.

This chain connects TRBV7-2 to TRBJ2-7; D possibly corresponds to TRBD2 (5 bases). This CDR3 spans 14 amino acids. V lost 0 bases and J lost 4, with 10 bases in between. Germline V gene sequence: CDR1 SGHTA, CDR2 FQGNSA. The DNA of the CDR3 is TGTGCCAGCAGCTTAGCCCAGGACTCTTACGAGCAGTACTTC. Translating it yields CASSLAQDSYEQYF.